This is a list of T cell receptor beta chains from one sample in a study of blood T cell dynamics during melanoma immunotherapy. Clones were sequenced by immunoSEQ multiplex PCR, and TCRdb holds only the in-frame ones, with some missing. The sample shows roughly 9,900 clones, 75% to 90% of them seen only once. The starting material was blood, obtained from a patient treated with checkpoint blockade. These receptors all come from a human donor with melanoma. CDR3s include the opening cysteine and the closing phenylalanine or tryptophan.

TRBV28,CASSAGGDGYTF
TRBV9,CASSPSSGRDSSYNEQFF
TRBV4-1,CASSQGQVGGNTIYF
TRBV4-1,CASSQDSTGGHTEAFF
TRBV7-2,CASSPKTATDTQYF
TRBV28,CASSGGAHSPLHF
TRBV4-3,CASSQTSGVTGELFF
TRBV5-4,CASSLQADEQYF
TRBV5-1,CASSSGQAQETQYF
TRBV2,CASSELEGGYYGYTF
TRBV5-1,CASSLQGYGTDTQYF
TRBV19,CASSIGGTSGYFEQFF
TRBV11-2,CASSPIAGGLVTQYF
TRBV6-6,CASSYWDTNTEAFF
TRBV18,CASSPGPQGDTEAFF
TRBV6-1,CASSGELGETQYF
TRBV5-4,CASRSIGENEQYF
TRBV5-6,CASSLRDRGNTEAFF